The clone carrying this T cell receptor beta chain was counted ten times or more. The antigen is unknown. The CDR3 is made up of 14 amino acids. The V gene lost 5 bases and the J gene lost 5 bases, with 10 bases spanning the gap. This entry comes from a study of T cell repertoires in cytomegalovirus infection. Study information: Selection of CMV epitopes for the study included recently identified HLA-C-restricted and well-studied HLA-B-restricted ones. Shared public TCR beta signatures pointed to both CMV infection and a matching HLA type.

One entry per CDR3 protein results from TCRdb running MiXCR on the reads. The repertoire has about 700,000 distinct CDR3 sequences, roughly a third of them found once; the top ten carry about 20%. General study points: Predominance within the ex vivo response was attributable to HLA-C-restricted CMV-specific TCR beta clonotypes. The study identified carriers of CMV plus the relevant HLA from cumulative public TCR beta family frequency.

The chain links TRBV12-3 or TRBV12-4 to TRBJ1-6; D gene ambiguous. The clonotype was recovered from a human donor in good health (CMV status not recorded). Some clones in this sample may be carry-over from other donors' samples. Sample: cultured PBMCs, taken from culture after CMV antigen stimulation. The CDR3 spells CASSPWRDNSPLHF. In DNA form, the CDR3 reads TGTGCCAGCAGTCCCTGGAGGGATAATTCACCCCTCCACTTT.